One and the same sample provided the 7 T cell receptor beta chains below, sequenced in a study of blood T cell repertoires in COVID-19. Some clones are missing from TCRdb's copy, which holds only in-frame ones; the method was immunoSEQ multiplex PCR. The repertoire holds roughly 250,000 clones, with roughly 87% as singletons. The specimen sequenced was peripheral blood. The receptors here all came from a woman in her twenties or thirties with acute or convalescent COVID-19.

This chain joins TRBV9 and TRBJ1-4; D gene ambiguous. Germline V gene lookup returns CDR1 SGDLS and CDR2 YYNGEE. This CDR3 has 17 residues. V was clipped by 0 bases and J by 2 bases, with 14 bases between them. CDR3 sequence: CASSVGAERRTNEKLFF. CDR3 DNA: TGTGCCAGCAGCGTAGGGGCCGAGAGACGGACTAATGAAAAACTGTTTTTT.

The chain couples TRBV27 to TRBJ1-1, with a possible D match to TRBD1 (5 bases). The CDR3 spans 15 residues. The germline V and J ends were trimmed by 2 bases and 0 bases, with 10 bases remaining between them. Germline V gene sequence: CDR1 MNHEY, CDR2 SMNVEV (reference sequence). CDR3 coding DNA: TGTGCCAGCAGTTTACGTGGGGCTATGAACACTGAAGCTTTCTTT. Encoded protein: CASSLRGAMNTEAFF.

V usage is TRBV19 and J usage is TRBJ2-7, with a tentative D call TRBD1 (6 bases). Germline V gives CDR1 LNHDA, CDR2 SQIVND (reference sequence). The CDR3 spans 15 residues. V was trimmed by 0 bases and J by 3 bases, leaving 12 bases between them. The DNA for the CDR3 is TGTGCCAGTAGTATAGATCTATGGGACAACTACGAGCAGTACTTC. As protein: CASSIDLWDNYEQYF.

The chain employs TRBV15 and TRBJ2-3; D is unclear. With 1 base removed from V and 5 bases from J, the gap between germline ends came to 13 bases. Germline V gene sequence: CDR1 LNHNV, CDR2 YYDKDF (reference sequence). The CDR3 spans 15 residues. Here the CDR3 reads CATSRAPLTVDTQYF. CDR3 sequence (DNA): TGTGCCACCAGCAGAGCCCCACTTACGGTAGATACGCAGTATTTT.

The chain couples TRBV5-8 to TRBJ1-5, with D unclear. The germline V gene encodes CDR1 SGHTS and CDR2 YDEGEE. V lost 4 bases to trimming and J lost 7 bases, with 9 bases between them. This CDR3 is 12 amino acids long. The chain's CDR3 is CASSRLRQPQHF. The CDR3 coding sequence is TGTGCCAGCAGCCGACTCCGGCAGCCCCAGCATTTT.

In this sample, this clone turned up once. The CDR3 spells CSLNLMGGGRETQYF. The DNA of the CDR3 is TGCAGCCTGAACTTAATGGGGGGGGGCCGAGAGACCCAGTACTTC. The chain is built from TRBV29-1 and TRBJ2-5, with a weak D call TRBD2 (7 bases). The CDR3 totals 15 residues. Germline-derived CDR1 and CDR2 are SQVTM and ANQGSEA. Trimming took off 8 bases at V and 4 bases at J, with 23 bases between the two ends.

This clone turned up a few times. CDR3 in DNA: TGTGCCAGCCAAGACAGTCGAAACACCATATATTTT. As protein: CASQDSRNTIYF. J is TRBJ1-3 and V is TRBV3-1 (or the pseudogene TRBV3-2); maybe TRBD1 (5 bases). The CDR3 is 12 residues long. V was shortened by 8 bases and J by 5 bases, with 10 bases between the two germline ends. Germline-derived CDR1 and CDR2 are LGHDT and YNNKEL (reference sequence).